Detailed here is one T cell receptor beta chain. What it binds is unknown. These data are taken from a study of T cells in Graves' hyperthyroidism and ophthalmopathy. Overall study results and limits: Ophthalmopathy stood apart from stable hyperthyroidism in a 13 V-J model.

Amplified TCR beta CDR3 regions derived from RNA transcripts. Researchers ran a first-round RT-PCR on the TCR CDR3 using the HTBI primer set. TCRdb independently ran MiXCR on the multiplex PCR reads; one entry per CDR3 protein. The sample has approximately 420,000 distinct CDR3 sequences; 14% to 15% are singletons. The TCR comes from a woman between 25 and 40 years old with Graves' hyperthyroidism. The source material was blood.

The CDR3 DNA is TGTGCCAGCAGCTTACGCGGGATAACCTACAATGAGCAGTTCTTC. Its translation: CASSLRGITYNEQFF. V and J are TRBV11-2 and TRBJ2-1, with a possible D match to TRBD2 (6 bases). The ends were cut back, 2 bases at V and 2 bases at J, with 10 bases in the middle. CDR1 is SGHAT, CDR2 FQNNGV, per germline. This CDR3 is built from 15 residues.